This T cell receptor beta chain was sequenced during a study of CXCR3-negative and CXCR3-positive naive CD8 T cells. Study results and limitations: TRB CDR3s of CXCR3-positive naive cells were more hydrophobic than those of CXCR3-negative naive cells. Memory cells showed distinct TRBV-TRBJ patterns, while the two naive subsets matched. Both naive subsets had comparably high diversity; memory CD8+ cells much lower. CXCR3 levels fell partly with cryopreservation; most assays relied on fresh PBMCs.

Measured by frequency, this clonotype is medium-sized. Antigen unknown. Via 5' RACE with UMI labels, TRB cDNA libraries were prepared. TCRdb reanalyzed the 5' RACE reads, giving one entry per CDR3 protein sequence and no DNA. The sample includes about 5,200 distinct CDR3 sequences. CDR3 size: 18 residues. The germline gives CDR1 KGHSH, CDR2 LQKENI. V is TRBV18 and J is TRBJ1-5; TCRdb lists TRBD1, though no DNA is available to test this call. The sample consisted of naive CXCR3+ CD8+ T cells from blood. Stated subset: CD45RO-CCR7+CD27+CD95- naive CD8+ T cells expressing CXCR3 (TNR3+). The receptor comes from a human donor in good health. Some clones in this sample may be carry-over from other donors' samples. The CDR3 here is CASSPNERDTVNNQPQHF.